The 25 T cell receptor beta chains given below trace back to one sample, sequenced in a study of T-cell memory formation after mild COVID-19. TCRdb analysed the 5' RACE reads with MiXCR anew, one entry per CDR3 protein. The repertoire holds about 150,000 distinct CDR3 sequences, with around 13% as singletons. Specimen: PBMCs or a T cell subset sorted from them (not recorded which). The receptors come from an adult woman who had mild COVID-19 (a few samples of this study predate the infection). Cell type and time point are not known.

The sample holds a few counts of this clonotype. The rearrangement joins TRBV4-1 to TRBJ2-7, with 8 bases lining up with TRBD1. The CDR3 is 15 residues long. V lost 1 base to trimming and J lost 0 bases; unmatched junction nucleotides: 2. CDR1 is MGHRA and CDR2 is YSYEKL in the germline V gene. The CDR3 coding sequence is TGCGCCAGCAGCCAAGGACAGGGGTTCTCCTACGAGCAGTACTTC. This gives the protein CASSQGQGFSYEQYF.

This clonotype came up a few times. V usage is TRBV7-9 and J usage is TRBJ1-2; D is ambiguous. Trimming removed 4 bases at V and 0 bases at J, with 9 bases between. Germline CDR1 SEHNR, CDR2 FQNEAQ (reference sequence). This CDR3 has 14 residues. CDR3 in amino acids: CASSSQLTNYGYTF. Here the CDR3 DNA reads TGTGCCAGCAGCTCTCAGCTAACTAACTATGGCTACACCTTC. Based on the CDR3 plus reference TRBV7-9 and TRBJ1-2, the full variable domain is DTGVSQNPRHKITKRGQNVTFRCDPISEHNRLYWYRQTLGQGPEFLTYFQNEAQLEKSRLLSDRFSAERPKGSFSTLEIQRTEQGDSAMYLCASSSQLTNYGYTFGSGTRLTVV.

This clonotype was seen many times. In DNA, the CDR3 is TGTGCCAGCTCACCACTCGCGGGTACCTCGTACGAGCAGTACTTC. It is translated as CASSPLAGTSYEQYF. The chain has TRBV18 and TRBJ2-7; D might be TRBD2 (5 bases). Trimming left V 1 base short and J 4 bases short, with 14 bases between. Germline assignment: CDR1 KGHSH and CDR2 LQKENI. This CDR3 region has 15 residues.

V usage is TRBV24-1 and J usage is TRBJ2-7; D might be TRBD1 (6 bases). V gave up 4 bases and J gave up 2 bases, with 11 bases separating them. Germline loops: CDR1 KGHDR, CDR2 SFDVKD. This CDR3 has 14 amino acids. The CDR3 protein is CATSDRGSPYEQYF. The DNA of the CDR3 is TGTGCCACCAGTGACAGGGGATCTCCCTACGAGCAGTACTTC.

This clonotype was found a few times. CDR3 DNA sequence: TGTGCCAGCAGGACGGGAGCCTCGGGGGCCAACGTCCTGACTTTC. It codes for CASRTGASGANVLTF. The chain combines TRBV6-5 with TRBJ2-6; D possibly corresponds to TRBD2 (6 bases). Trimming removed 6 bases from V and 4 bases from J, with 13 bases in between. The CDR3 contains 15 residues. Germline CDR1 and CDR2: MNHEY and SVGAGI.

This clonotype was observed a handful of times. The rearrangement joins TRBV3-1 to TRBJ1-1; D is possibly TRBD1 (5 bases). The V and J ends lost 11 bases and 2 bases respectively, with 18 bases between them. The CDR3 contains 14 residues. The germline V gene has CDR1 LGHDT and CDR2 YNNKEL (reference sequence). Written as DNA, the CDR3 is TGTGCCGCCGGGGCAGAGGCACCCAACACTGAAGCTTTCTTT. Amino acids: CAAGAEAPNTEAFF.

The sample holds a few counts of this clonotype. V and J are TRBV24-1 and TRBJ2-2, with D possibly being TRBD2 (6 bases). Trimming took off 1 base at V and 2 bases at J, with 13 bases between the two ends. CDR3 length equals 17 residues. Germline CDR1 is KGHDR and CDR2 is SFDVKD. DNA of the CDR3: TGTGCCACCAGTGATTTCGGCTCTAGCGCCAACACCGGGGAGCTGTTTTTT. This sequence encodes CATSDFGSSANTGELFF.

The genes are TRBV7-3 and TRBJ2-1; no clear D gene. CDR3 size: 13 residues. Germline assignment: CDR1 SGHTA and CDR2 FQGTGA. V shed 4 bases and J shed 12 bases, with 16 bases lying between them. CDR3 residues: CASSSTEGRRQFF. For the CDR3, the DNA is TGTGCCAGCAGCTCCACCGAAGGCCGACGGCAGTTCTTC.

This clonotype was seen a handful of times. This chain connects TRBV20-1 to TRBJ2-1, with D unresolved. From germline, CDR1 is DFQATT and CDR2 SNEGSKA (reference sequence). The ends were cut back, 6 bases at V and 0 bases at J, with 15 bases in the middle. The CDR3 is 15 residues long. The CDR3 nucleotides are TGCAGTGCCAATTCGGACCAGGTCTCCTACAATGAGCAGTTCTTC. It translates to CSANSDQVSYNEQFF.

This clonotype was counted a few times. The chain links TRBV27 to TRBJ2-7; D gene uncertain. Germline V lookup: CDR1 MNHEY, CDR2 SMNVEV (reference sequence). V shed 2 bases and J shed 4 bases, with 15 bases lying between them. The CDR3 has 15 residues. Written as DNA, the CDR3 is TGTGCCAGCAGTTTAATTAGTGAGAAGTTGTACGAGCAGTACTTC. This translates into CASSLISEKLYEQYF.

The V and J genes are TRBV7-6 and TRBJ2-1, with TRBD1 matching over 8 bases. This CDR3 is built from 16 residues. V lost 1 base to trimming and J lost 2 bases; unmatched junction nucleotides: 4. CDR1 is SGHVS, CDR2 FNYEAQ, per germline. DNA of the CDR3: TGTGCCAGCAGCTTAGAGACAGGGGAGGCCTACAATGAGCAGTTCTTC. Encoded protein: CASSLETGEAYNEQFF.

The sample holds many counts of this clonotype. The rearrangement links TRBV7-2 to TRBJ2-7; no clear D gene. Looked up from germline, CDR1 is SGHTA and CDR2 is FQGNSA. This CDR3 comprises 14 residues. V was trimmed by 4 bases and J by 2 bases, leaving 12 bases between them. The CDR3 coding sequence is TGTGCCAGCAGCTCCCAAATAGGGCCCTACGAGCAGTACTTC. Translating gives CASSSQIGPYEQYF.

This chain links TRBV2 with TRBJ2-2, with a tentative D call TRBD1 (5 bases). V lost 8 bases and J lost 5, with 27 bases in between. The germline V gene has CDR1 SNHLY and CDR2 FYNNEI. This CDR3 has 18 residues. CDR3: CASANLQGPKPGTGELFF. The CDR3 nucleotides read TGTGCCAGCGCGAACCTTCAGGGCCCCAAACCAGGGACCGGGGAGCTGTTTTTT.

The V call is TRBV9, the J call TRBJ2-3; D not resolved. Trimming removed 4 bases at V and 9 bases at J, with 18 bases between. The CDR3 loop spans 14 amino acids. Germline CDR1 is SGDLS and CDR2 is YYNGEE. The CDR3 protein is CASSSSTYPSTQYF. CDR3 sequence (DNA): TGTGCCAGCAGCTCATCGACATACCCCAGCACGCAGTATTTT.

The chain employs TRBV7-8 and TRBJ2-3; the D gene is possibly TRBD2 (6 bases). The CDR3 has 17 residues. Germline lookup yields CDR1 SGHVS and CDR2 FQNEAQ. Trimming pared 5 bases from V and 2 bases from J, leaving 20 bases between. CDR3 sequence reads: CASSLPSGRDPTDTQYF. The CDR3 DNA reads as TGTGCCAGCAGCCTCCCTTCTGGGCGGGATCCCACAGATACGCAGTATTTT.

The chain links TRBV2 to TRBJ1-2; TRBD1 might be the D (5 bases). The V gene's germline CDR1 is SNHLY and CDR2 FYNNEI. This CDR3 contains 12 residues. V lost 7 bases and J 3 bases, leaving 9 bases between the germline ends. This CDR3 reads CASTRQYYGYTF. The CDR3 DNA sequence: TGTGCCAGCACGAGACAGTACTATGGCTACACCTTC.

The rearrangement links TRBV12-3 or TRBV12-4 to TRBJ2-3; 11 bases line up with TRBD2. The CDR3 covers 16 residues. The J segment lost 6 bases and the V segment lost 7 bases, leaving 12 bases of the junction unmatched. In nucleotides, the CDR3 is TGTGCCAGCATGGCGGTCCTAGCGGGGGGTAGGGATACGCAGTATTTT. Amino acid sequence: CASMAVLAGGRDTQYF.

The chain recombines TRBV4-2 with TRBJ2-7; D uncertain. The CDR3 consists of 15 residues. Germline V gene lookup returns CDR1 LGHNA and CDR2 YNFKEQ. Trimming cost V 1 base and J 0 bases, with 10 bases left between them. CDR3 DNA sequence: TGTGCCAGCAGCCAAGCGGTGCAGGTCTCCTACGAGCAGTACTTC. It codes for CASSQAVQVSYEQYF.

This clonotype was seen only a few times. For the CDR3, the DNA is TGTGCCACTGGACTAGCGGACTACAATGAGCAGTTCTTC. This encodes CATGLADYNEQFF. The chain combines TRBV6-5 with TRBJ2-1; 10 bases match TRBD2. CDR3 length: 13 amino acids. V dropped 10 bases and J dropped 3; count of bases not matched to a gene: 3. Germline loops: CDR1 MNHEY, CDR2 SVGAGI.

Only a few counts were recorded for this clonotype. The chain joins TRBV6-6 to TRBJ2-3, with D possibly matching TRBD2 (7 bases). Germline V lookup: CDR1 MNHNY, CDR2 SVGAGI (reference sequence). Between the trimmed V and J ends, which lost 7 bases and 0 bases, there was a span of 20 bases. The CDR3 runs 17 residues. Here the CDR3 reads CASTRWTGGPSTDTQYF. For the CDR3, the DNA is TGTGCCAGCACCCGCTGGACGGGGGGCCCTAGCACAGATACGCAGTATTTT.

Many counts were recorded for this clonotype. The V gene is TRBV7-9, the J gene TRBJ2-1; 7 nucleotides match TRBD2. Trimming at V came to 2 bases and at J to 3 bases, leaving 7 bases not matched to a gene. This CDR3 region has 16 residues. Germline CDR1 and CDR2: SEHNR and FQNEAQ (reference sequence). CDR3 region: CASSLSGLGSYNEQFF. CDR3 in DNA: TGTGCCAGCAGCTTATCCGGACTAGGGAGCTACAATGAGCAGTTCTTC.

This clonotype was seen a few times. This chain connects TRBV12-3 or TRBV12-4 to TRBJ2-7, with D uncertain. This CDR3 comprises 11 residues. Trimming took off 5 bases at V and 4 bases at J, with 6 bases between the two ends. CDR3 loop: CASSKGYEQYF. The CDR3 DNA reads TGTGCCAGCAGTAAAGGGTACGAGCAGTACTTC.

V is TRBV4-1 and J is TRBJ2-3; 8 positions match TRBD2. CDR1 is MGHRA and CDR2 is YSYEKL in the germline V gene. The CDR3 is 15 residues long. V lost 1 base and J lost 1; bases outside the gene matches: 1. CDR3: CASSQGRGGTDTQYF. CDR3 sequence (DNA): TGCGCCAGCAGCCAAGGGCGGGGGGGCACAGATACGCAGTATTTT.

This chain links TRBV13 with TRBJ2-5, with 8 bases aligning to TRBD2. The V gene end was trimmed by 5 bases and the J gene end by 0 bases; junction bases not matched to a gene: 8. Germline-derived CDR1 and CDR2 are PRHDT and FYEKMQ (reference sequence). The CDR3 spans 16 residues. The CDR3 DNA sequence: TGTGCCAGCAGCCTACAACTAGCGGCGTACCAAGAGACCCAGTACTTC. Translating gives CASSLQLAAYQETQYF.

The chain recombines TRBV5-1 with TRBJ1-5, with D possibly TRBD1 on 6 matching bases. Germline CDR1 reads SGHRS; CDR2 reads YFSETQ. V lost 4 bases and J lost 4, with 12 bases in between. The CDR3 runs to 14 residues. The chain's CDR3 is CASSIGTGNQPQHF. The CDR3 bases are TGCGCCAGCAGCATTGGTACAGGGAATCAGCCCCAGCATTTT. The full variable domain, its missing parts supplied by reference TRBV5-1 and TRBJ1-5, is KAGVTQTPRYLIKTRGQQVTLSCSPISGHRSVSWYQQTPGQGLQFLFEYFSETQRNKGNFPGRFSGRQFSNSRSEMNVSTLELGDSALYLCASSIGTGNQPQHFGDGTRLSIL.